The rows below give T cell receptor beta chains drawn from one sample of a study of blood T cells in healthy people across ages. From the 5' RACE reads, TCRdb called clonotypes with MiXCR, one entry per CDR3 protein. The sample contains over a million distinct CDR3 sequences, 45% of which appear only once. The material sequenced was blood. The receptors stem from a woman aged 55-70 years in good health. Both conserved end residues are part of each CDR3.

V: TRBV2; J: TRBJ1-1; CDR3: CASRGGAEAFF
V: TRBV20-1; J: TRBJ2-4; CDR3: CSARVPSGIQYF
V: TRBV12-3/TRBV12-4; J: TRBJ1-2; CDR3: CASSLGQGVGYTF
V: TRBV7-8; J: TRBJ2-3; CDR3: CASTSGRTDTQYF
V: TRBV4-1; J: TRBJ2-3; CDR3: CASSPGAAAPTDTQYF
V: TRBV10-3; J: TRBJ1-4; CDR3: CATTDGPSNEKLFF
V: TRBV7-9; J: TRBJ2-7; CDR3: CASSIGQPYEQYF
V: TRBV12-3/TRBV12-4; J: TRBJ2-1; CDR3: CASSPRGRVGNEQFF
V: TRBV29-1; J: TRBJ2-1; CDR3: CSVVRTLRNEQFF
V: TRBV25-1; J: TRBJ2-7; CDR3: CASSDGDRPYEQYF
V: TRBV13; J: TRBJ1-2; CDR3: CASSLNRGARIGGYTF
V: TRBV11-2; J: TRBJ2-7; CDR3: CASSLGWDRYEQYF
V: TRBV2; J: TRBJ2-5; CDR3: CATKGLQNGETQYF
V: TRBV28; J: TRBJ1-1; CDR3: CASSAPWAGTGGLDTEAFF
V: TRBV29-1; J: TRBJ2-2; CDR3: CSGRARGGELFF
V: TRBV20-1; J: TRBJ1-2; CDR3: CSALDRAGYGYTF
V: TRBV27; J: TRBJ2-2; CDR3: CASSFGHPTGELFF
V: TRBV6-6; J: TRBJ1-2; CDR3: CASHEALRGYGYTF
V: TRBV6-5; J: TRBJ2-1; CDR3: CASSPPGGNEQFF
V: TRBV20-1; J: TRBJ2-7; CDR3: CSASPAGRGSYEQYF
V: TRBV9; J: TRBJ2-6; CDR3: CASSVWGARSGANVLTF
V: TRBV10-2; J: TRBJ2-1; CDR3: CASSVAIPDGRNEQFF
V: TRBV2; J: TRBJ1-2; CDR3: CASSEAPGFYGYTF
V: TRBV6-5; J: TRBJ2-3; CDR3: CASSYLEGPDTQYF
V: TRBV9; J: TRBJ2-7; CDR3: CASSAGVTGTGAHEQYF
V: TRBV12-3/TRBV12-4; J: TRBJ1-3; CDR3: CASSFPGSGNTIYF
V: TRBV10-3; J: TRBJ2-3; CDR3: CAISATVASTDTQYF
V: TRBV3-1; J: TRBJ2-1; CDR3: CASSRKGRFNEQFF
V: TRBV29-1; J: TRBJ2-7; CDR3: CSAVTGTGLYEQYF
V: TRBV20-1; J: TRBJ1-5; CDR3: CSANHRDGHNQPQHF
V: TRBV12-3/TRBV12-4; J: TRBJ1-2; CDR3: CASSLAAYGYTF
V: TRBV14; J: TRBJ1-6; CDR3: CASSRTGGRNNSPLHF
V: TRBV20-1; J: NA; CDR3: CSVPTGPSETQYF
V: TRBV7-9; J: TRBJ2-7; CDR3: CASSRGGGSVSYNEQYF
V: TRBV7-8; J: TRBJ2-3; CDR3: CASKRRGATDTQYF
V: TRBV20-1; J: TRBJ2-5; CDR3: CSAREAGLRETQYF
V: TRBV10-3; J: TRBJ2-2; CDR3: CAISGVRKNTGELFF
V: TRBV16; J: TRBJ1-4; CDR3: CASSDHEKLFF
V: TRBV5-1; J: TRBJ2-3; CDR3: CASSSSGSGLSTDTQYF
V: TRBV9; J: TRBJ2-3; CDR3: CASSDTGTSTDTQYF
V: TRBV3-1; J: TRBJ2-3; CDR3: CASSRQTSGSTDAQYF
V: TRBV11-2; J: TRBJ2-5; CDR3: CASGYRGETQYF
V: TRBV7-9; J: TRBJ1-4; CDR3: CASSLDSALEKLFF
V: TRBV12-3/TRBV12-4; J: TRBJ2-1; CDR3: CASSLESSGIHEQFF
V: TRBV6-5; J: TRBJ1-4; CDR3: CASRPSGTVREKLFF
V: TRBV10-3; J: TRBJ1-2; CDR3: CAISPEGFGYGYTF
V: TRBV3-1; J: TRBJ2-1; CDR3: CASSRSGTYRNEQFF
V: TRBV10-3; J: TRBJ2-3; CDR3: CAISESLAGSRDTQYF
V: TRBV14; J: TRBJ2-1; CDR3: CASSHKNTYTEQFF
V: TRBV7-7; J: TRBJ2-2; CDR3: CASSPPGQGATGELFF